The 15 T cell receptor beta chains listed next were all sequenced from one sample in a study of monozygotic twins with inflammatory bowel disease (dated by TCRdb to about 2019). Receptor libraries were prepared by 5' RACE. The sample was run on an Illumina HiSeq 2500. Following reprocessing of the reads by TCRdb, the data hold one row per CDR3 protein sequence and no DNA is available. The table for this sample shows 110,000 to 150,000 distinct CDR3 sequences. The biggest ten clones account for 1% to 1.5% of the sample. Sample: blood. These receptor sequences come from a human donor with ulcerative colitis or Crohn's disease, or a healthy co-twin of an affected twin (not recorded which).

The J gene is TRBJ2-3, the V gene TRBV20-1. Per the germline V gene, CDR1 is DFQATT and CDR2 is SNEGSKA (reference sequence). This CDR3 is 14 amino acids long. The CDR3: CSGRVAGTTDTQYF.

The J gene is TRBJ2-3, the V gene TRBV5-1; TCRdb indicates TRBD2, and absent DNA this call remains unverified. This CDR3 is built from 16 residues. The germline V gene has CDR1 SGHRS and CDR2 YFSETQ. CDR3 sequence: CASSFLASGSSDTQYF.

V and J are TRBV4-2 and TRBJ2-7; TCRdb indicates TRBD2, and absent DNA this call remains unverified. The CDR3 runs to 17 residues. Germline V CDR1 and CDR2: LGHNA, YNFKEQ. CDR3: CASSQDETSGIPYEQYF.

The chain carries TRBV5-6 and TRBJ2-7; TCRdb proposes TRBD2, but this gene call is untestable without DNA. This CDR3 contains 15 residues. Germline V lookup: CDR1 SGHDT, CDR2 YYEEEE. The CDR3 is CASSPGLAITYEQYF.

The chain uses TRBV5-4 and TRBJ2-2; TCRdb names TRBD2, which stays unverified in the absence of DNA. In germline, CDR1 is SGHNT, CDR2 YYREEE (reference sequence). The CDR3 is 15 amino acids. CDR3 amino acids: CASSSGLGNTGELFF.

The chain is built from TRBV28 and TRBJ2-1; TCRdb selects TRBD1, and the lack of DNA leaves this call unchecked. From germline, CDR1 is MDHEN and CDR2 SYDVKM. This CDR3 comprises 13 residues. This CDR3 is CASSPPGRNEQFF.

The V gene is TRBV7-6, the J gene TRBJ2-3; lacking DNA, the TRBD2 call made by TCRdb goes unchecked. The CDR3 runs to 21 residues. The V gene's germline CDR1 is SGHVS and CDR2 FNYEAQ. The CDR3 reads CASSRGRGKTSGSTSTDTQYF.

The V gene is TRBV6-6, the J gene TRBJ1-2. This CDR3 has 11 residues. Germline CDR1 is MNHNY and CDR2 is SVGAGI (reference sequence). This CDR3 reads CASSYSYGYTF.

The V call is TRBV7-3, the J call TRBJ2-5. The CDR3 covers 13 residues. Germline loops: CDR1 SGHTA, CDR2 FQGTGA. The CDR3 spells CASSSTGIGTQYF.

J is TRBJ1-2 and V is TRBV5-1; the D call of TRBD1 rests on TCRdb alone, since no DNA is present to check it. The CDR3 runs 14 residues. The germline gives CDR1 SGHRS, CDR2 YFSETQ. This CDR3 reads CAGSPGKAGYGYTF.

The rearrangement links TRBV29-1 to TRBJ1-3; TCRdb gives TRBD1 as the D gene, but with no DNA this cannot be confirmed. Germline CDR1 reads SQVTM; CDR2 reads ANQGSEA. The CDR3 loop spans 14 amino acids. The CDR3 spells CSVDRGLSGNTIYF. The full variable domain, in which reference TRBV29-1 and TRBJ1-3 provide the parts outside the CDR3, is SAVISQKPSRDICQRGTSLTIQCQVDSQVTMMFWYRQQPGQSLTLIATANQGSEATYESGFVIDKFPISRPNLTFSTLTVSNMSPEDSSIYLCSVDRGLSGNTIYFGEGSWLTVV.

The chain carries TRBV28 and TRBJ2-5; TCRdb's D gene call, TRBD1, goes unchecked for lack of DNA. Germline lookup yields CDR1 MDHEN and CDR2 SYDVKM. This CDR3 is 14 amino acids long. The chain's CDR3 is CASSFRDREETQYF.

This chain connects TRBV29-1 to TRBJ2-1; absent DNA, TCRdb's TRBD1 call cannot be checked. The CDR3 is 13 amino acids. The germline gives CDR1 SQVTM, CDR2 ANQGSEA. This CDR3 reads CSVQGIGYNEQFF.

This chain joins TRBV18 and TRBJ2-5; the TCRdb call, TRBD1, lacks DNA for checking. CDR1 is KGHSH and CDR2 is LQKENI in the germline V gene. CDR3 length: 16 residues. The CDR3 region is CASSPLPDRGRETQYF.

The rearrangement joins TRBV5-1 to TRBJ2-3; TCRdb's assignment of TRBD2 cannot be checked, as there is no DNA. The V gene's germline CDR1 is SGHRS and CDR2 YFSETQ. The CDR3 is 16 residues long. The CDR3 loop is CASSRASGVSTDTQYF. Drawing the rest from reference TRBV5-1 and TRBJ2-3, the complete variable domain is KAGVTQTPRYLIKTRGQQVTLSCSPISGHRSVSWYQQTPGQGLQFLFEYFSETQRNKGNFPGRFSGRQFSNSRSEMNVSTLELGDSALYLCASSRASGVSTDTQYFGPGTRLTVL.